This T cell receptor beta chain appears in the sequencing data of a study of cytomegalovirus exposure and HLA in healthy donors. In regard to this clone: Antigen unknown.

60 Vbeta and 13 Jbeta primers were used in PCR. Assay: immunoSEQ multiplex PCR; the TCRdb copy retains only in-frame clones and omits some. The table records some 190,000 clones, around 80% of them present only once. The CDR3 spans 15 residues. The ends were cut back, 1 base at V and 2 bases at J, with 9 bases in the middle. Germline CDR1 SEHNR, CDR2 FQNEAQ (reference sequence). Study results and limitations: V- and J-gene trimming of TCR beta was linked (in a later analysis) to a missense DCLRE1C variant.

Sequenced sample: PBMCs. The sequence derives from a woman aged 25 to 39 in good health and CMV-seropositive. This rearrangement joins TRBV7-9 to TRBJ1-3, with D perhaps matching TRBD1 (6 bases). DNA for the CDR3: TGTGCCAGCAGCTTAGACAGGGTCCCTGGAAACACCATATATTTT. Translating it yields CASSLDRVPGNTIYF.